The clone carrying this T cell receptor (beta chain) was seen just once. Its target is unknown. The sample comes from a study of CD8+ T cells in alopecia areata. For the study at large: Treated patients were dosed with oral tofacitinib, taking 5 to 10 mg twice daily. Study results and limitations: Scalp sample sequencing also detects resident alphabeta T cells of normal skin. Numerous clones, expanded in lesions, remained in scalp and blood during tofacitinib.

Sequencing used cDNA as its template, made by extracting RNA and reverse transcribing it. Produced via immunoSEQ multiplex PCR; TCRdb's table is partial and in-frame only. This repertoire shows around 210,000 clones, around 65% found once; its top ten account for 4.2%. With V trimmed by 0 bases and J by 2 bases, 6 bases remained unmatched. This CDR3 contains 17 residues. Germline CDR1 and CDR2: LGHNA and YNFKEQ. The treatment: oral pan-JAK inhibitor, 5-10 mg twice daily. A FACSAria was used to sort CD4+ and CD8+ T cells. These cells came from PBMCs. The origin of this receptor is a human donor with alopecia areata. The material was CD4+ T cells sorted from blood, obtained at week 4, from a patient treated with tofacitinib. This chain uses TRBV4-2 with TRBJ2-2; 7 bases agree with TRBD1. The CDR3 is CASSQEGQASNTGELFF. The DNA for the CDR3 is TGTGCCAGCAGCCAAGAAGGACAGGCATCAAACACCGGGGAGCTGTTTTTT.